This entry lists 30 T cell receptor beta chains sequenced from one sample in a study of CD8+CD57+ T cells in acquired aplastic anemia. For sequencing, patients were chosen who had shown expansion of CD8+CD57+ cells by flow cytometry. The use of genomic DNA as template underpinned the TCR beta VDJ and CDR3 profiling. One entry per CDR3 protein, called by TCRdb with MiXCR from the reads. The sample lists 210,000 or so distinct CDR3 sequences, over 40% occurring once. The sequencing sample was made of sorted CD4+, CD8+, or CD8+CD57+ T cells (not recorded which) from PBMCs. The receptors were gathered from a human donor with aplastic anemia.

The V gene is TRBV10-3, the J gene TRBJ2-5; TRBD2 aligns across 13 bases. CDR3 length: 14 amino acids. The V gene's germline CDR1 is ENHRY and CDR2 SYGVKD. Trimming took 11 bases from V and 2 from J; bases not matched to a gene: 5. The CDR3: CAGKTSGGQETQYF. CDR3 DNA: TGTGCCGGAAAGACTAGCGGGGGGCAAGAGACCCAGTACTTC.

This chain joins TRBV19 and TRBJ2-1; 8 nucleotides align to TRBD2. Germline trimming cut 8 bases from V and 3 bases from J; bases unmatched to any gene: 9. This CDR3 comprises 15 residues. Germline assignment: CDR1 LNHDA and CDR2 SQIVND (reference sequence). CDR3 in DNA: TGTGCCAGTGGGACCCTTAGCGGGGTCTACAATGAGCAGTTCTTC. It specifies CASGTLSGVYNEQFF.

V is TRBV28 and J is TRBJ1-2, with 9 bases lining up with TRBD1. Germline V gene lookup returns CDR1 MDHEN and CDR2 SYDVKM. The CDR3 covers 16 residues. V gave up 6 bases and J gave up 4 bases; unmatched junction bases: 12. The CDR3 DNA reads TGTGCCAGCAGAAACTCGGGACAGGGTCAGGGCTATGGCTACACCTTC. It encodes CASRNSGQGQGYGYTF.

The CDR3 sequence: CASSIGPGATDTQYF. CDR3 DNA: TGTGCCAGTAGTATAGGTCCGGGGGCCACAGATACGCAGTATTTT. The chain links TRBV19 to TRBJ2-3; the D call may be TRBD1 or TRBD2 (6 bases each). This CDR3 contains 15 residues. V lost 1 base to trimming and J lost 2 bases, with 10 bases between them. Per germline, CDR1 LNHDA and CDR2 SQIVND (reference sequence).

The V gene is TRBV20-1, the J gene TRBJ2-1; TRBD2 agrees at 7 bases. The CDR3 covers 15 residues. V lost 1 base, J lost 0 bases, and 3 bases stayed unmatched. Germline CDR1 and CDR2: DFQATT and SNEGSKA (reference sequence). In DNA, the CDR3 is TGCAGTGCTAGAGCGGGGGGAAACTCCTACAATGAGCAGTTCTTC. Translated: CSARAGGNSYNEQFF.

At least ten counts were recorded for this clonotype. The rearrangement uses TRBV10-1 and TRBJ2-7; D uncertain. The germline V gene has CDR1 WNHNN and CDR2 SYGVQD (reference sequence). This CDR3 is 13 amino acids long. The V gene lost 3 bases and the J gene lost 4 bases, with 10 bases spanning the gap. CDR3 sequence reads: CASSEEAEYEQYF. The CDR3 DNA is TGCGCCAGCAGTGAAGAGGCAGAATACGAGCAGTACTTC.

In the case of this clonotype: A much more abundant neighbour one base away suggests this may be a read error. V gene TRBV19 combines with J gene TRBJ1-1; D is perhaps TRBD1 (5 bases). CDR1 is LNHDA, CDR2 SQIVND, per germline (reference sequence). The CDR3 extends over 15 amino acids. CDR3 residues: CAGSIPGRMNTEAFF. CDR3 DNA sequence: TGTGCCGGTAGTATTCCGGGACGGATGAACACTGAAGCTTTCTTT.

This chain links TRBV7-3 with TRBJ1-1; D is uncertain. The CDR3 is 15 residues long. From germline, CDR1 is SGHTA and CDR2 FQGTGA. Trimming shortened V by 0 bases and J by 0 bases, and 8 bases separated the two germline ends. The CDR3 coding sequence is TGTGCCAGCAGCTTAACACCAGCAATGAACACTGAAGCTTTCTTT. Protein: CASSLTPAMNTEAFF.

The CDR3 loop reads CATSRDKLATSTNSYNEQFF. CDR3 nucleotide sequence: TGTGCCACCAGCAGAGATAAGTTGGCTACCTCAACCAATTCCTACAATGAGCAGTTCTTC. V is TRBV15 and J is TRBJ2-1; D not certain. The CDR3 length is 20 residues. The V end lost 0 bases, the J end lost 1 base, and 22 bases lay between the germline ends. Germline loops: CDR1 LNHNV, CDR2 YYDKDF (reference sequence).

The chain couples TRBV10-3 to TRBJ2-7; 10 nucleotides agree with TRBD1. Trimming at V came to 6 bases and at J to 2 bases, leaving 4 bases not matched to a gene. Germline V lookup: CDR1 ENHRY, CDR2 SYGVKD. This CDR3 spans 14 amino acids. CDR3 sequence reads: CAISGTGEAYEQYF. The CDR3 bases are TGTGCCATCAGCGGGACAGGGGAAGCCTACGAGCAGTACTTC.

The chain employs TRBV10-3 and TRBJ2-1; 9 bases align to TRBD1. The germline CDR1 and CDR2 sequences are ENHRY and SYGVKD. The CDR3 runs 15 residues. The V segment lost 7 bases and the J segment 0 bases; nucleotides outside the gene matches: 4. Written as DNA, the CDR3 is TGTGCCATCACCCAGACAGGGGGCTCCTACAATGAGCAGTTCTTC. This gives the protein CAITQTGGSYNEQFF.

The genes are TRBV5-1 and TRBJ2-7; 9 bases are shared with TRBD1. The CDR3 has 12 residues. With V trimmed by 3 bases and J by 6 bases, 1 base remained unmatched. Germline V gives CDR1 SGHRS, CDR2 YFSETQ. The CDR3 spells CASSWTGVEQYF. CDR3 nucleotides: TGCGCCAGCAGCTGGACAGGGGTCGAGCAGTACTTC.

This clonotype has at least ten counts. This chain uses TRBV6-1 with TRBJ1-1; TRBD1 is a possible D gene (6 bases). This CDR3 contains 13 residues. V shed 4 bases and J shed 7 bases, with 13 bases lying between them. Germline V lookup: CDR1 MNHNS, CDR2 SASEGT. The chain's CDR3 is CASSGQAGGEAFF. In nucleotides, the CDR3 is TGTGCCAGCAGTGGACAGGCCGGAGGTGAAGCTTTCTTT.

This chain connects TRBV5-4 to TRBJ2-5; tentatively, D is TRBD1 or TRBD2 (6 bases each). The CDR3 covers 14 residues. Trimming left V 5 bases short and J 4 bases short, with 15 bases between. CDR1 and CDR2 (germline): SGHNT, YYREEE (reference sequence). CDR3 bases: TGTGCCAGCAGGCGGGTGGGGGGCCTAGAGACCCAGTACTTC. Translating it yields CASRRVGGLETQYF. The full variable domain, in which reference TRBV5-4 and TRBJ2-5 provide the parts outside the CDR3, is ETGVTQSPTHLIKTRGQQVTLRCSSQSGHNTVSWYQQALGQGPQFIFQYYREEENGRGNFPPRFSGLQFPNYSSELNVNALELDDSALYLCASRRVGGLETQYFGPGTRLLVL.

In the case of this clonotype: Compared with germline, one end of the junction differs, possibly owing to a read error. The genes are TRBV5-1 and TRBJ2-1, with 8 bases matching TRBD1. CDR1 and CDR2 (germline): SGHRS, YFSETQ. The CDR3 covers 14 residues. The CDR3 DNA is TGCGCCAGCAGGTTGGGATCAGGGGGCTATGAGCAGTTCTTC. Its translation is CASRLGSGGYEQFF.

This chain connects TRBV7-8 to TRBJ1-4; maybe TRBD1 (5 bases). Germline V gives CDR1 SGHVS, CDR2 FQNEAQ. V was pared by 7 bases and J by 3 bases, with 18 bases between. There are 16 residues in the CDR3. CDR3 sequence (DNA): TGTGCCAGCAAAACAACACCCCAGGGATCTAATGAAAAACTGTTTTTT. This sequence encodes CASKTTPQGSNEKLFF.

This chain links TRBV20-1 with TRBJ1-4, with TRBD1 matching 8 bases. After removal of 5 bases from V and 4 bases from J, the junction contained 15 bases not matched to a gene. CDR1 DFQATT and CDR2 SNEGSKA come from the germline V gene (reference sequence). CDR3 length: 17 residues. CDR3 residues: CSAAGQGLASFNEKLFF. Here the CDR3 DNA reads TGCAGTGCTGCCGGACAGGGTCTAGCATCCTTTAATGAAAAACTGTTTTTT.

With regard to this clonotype: A single base separates this from a much larger clone, so it may be a read error. The chain joins TRBV5-6 to TRBJ2-7; tentatively, D is TRBD2 (5 bases). Germline values: CDR1 SGHDT, CDR2 YYEEEE. V lost 0 bases and J 3 bases, leaving 25 bases between the germline ends. The CDR3 runs 19 residues. CDR3: CASSLAGPAESRVSYEQYF. Here the CDR3 DNA reads TGTGCCAGCAGCTTGGCCGGACCAGCGGAGAGTCGGGTAAGCTACGAGCAGTACTTC.

A remark on this clonotype: A much larger clonotype is one base distant, so this may be a read error. This CDR3 fails to terminate in the conserved phenylalanine or tryptophan, so it likely reflects a read error. V and J are TRBV3-1 and TRBJ2-5; TRBD1 or TRBD2 may be the D gene (5 bases each). Trimming shortened V by 4 bases and J by 5 bases, and 11 bases separated the two germline ends. This CDR3 has 13 residues. Germline-derived CDR1 and CDR2 are LGHDT and YNNKEL (reference sequence). As DNA, the CDR3 is TGTGCCAGCAGCCGAGGGACGGACGAGACCCAGTACCTC. Amino acids: CASSRGTDETQYL.

The chain carries TRBV24-1 and TRBJ2-1; D might be TRBD1 (5 bases). The CDR3 has 14 amino acids. Germline values: CDR1 KGHDR, CDR2 SFDVKD. V was shortened by 4 bases and J by 1 base, with 7 bases between the two germline ends. Here the CDR3 reads CATSDPGSYNEQFF. CDR3 DNA sequence: TGTGCCACCAGTGACCCAGGGTCCTACAATGAGCAGTTCTTC.

As for this clonotype: Because the CDR3 is missing its conserved closing phenylalanine or tryptophan, this is likely a read error. This chain uses TRBV25-1 with TRBJ2-6; D gene uncertain. The V gene lost 5 bases and the J gene lost 0 bases, with 5 bases spanning the gap. The germline V gene encodes CDR1 MGHDK and CDR2 SYGVNS. This CDR3 contains 14 residues. The CDR3 region is CASSNNSGANVLTL. The CDR3 DNA reads TGTGCCAGCAGTAACAACTCTGGGGCCAACGTCCTGACTCTC.

This clonotype was detected many times. The CDR3 DNA reads as TGTGCCAGCAGCTTAAGCGGGGGGAACACCGGGGAGCTGTTTTTT. Encoded protein: CASSLSGGNTGELFF. The V call is TRBV7-3, the J call TRBJ2-2, with TRBD2 identical over 7 bases. CDR1 is SGHTA and CDR2 is FQGTGA in the germline V gene. The CDR3 has 15 residues. After removal of 1 base from V and 1 base from J, the junction contained 0 bases not matched to a gene.

In the case of this clonotype: A read error may account for a junction end that differs from germline. J is TRBJ2-7 and V is TRBV9, with 7 bases that match TRBD1. The germline CDR1 and CDR2 sequences are SGDLS and YYNGEE. This CDR3 is built from 14 residues. The CDR3 DNA is TGCGCCAGCACCGGCCCGGCAGGGGGCTACGAGCAGTACTTC. The encoded protein is CASTGPAGGYEQYF. Together with reference TRBV9 and TRBJ2-7, the CDR3 gives the full variable domain: DSGVTQTPKHLITATGQRVTLRCSPRSGDLSVYWYQQSLDQGLQFLIQYYNGEERAKGNILERFSAQQFPDLHSELNLSSLELGDSALYFCASTGPAGGYEQYFGPGTRLTVT.

Ten or more counts support this clonotype. V is TRBV20-1 and J is TRBJ1-2; 8 nucleotides agree with TRBD1. The trim removed 3 bases at V and 6 bases at J, leaving 15 bases unmatched. The CDR3 contains 16 residues. The germline CDR1 and CDR2 sequences are DFQATT and SNEGSKA (reference sequence). The CDR3 DNA reads TGCAGTGCTAGTACGTTGCAGGGGGCGGTTTCGGATGGCTACACCTTC. Its translation is CSASTLQGAVSDGYTF.

This clonotype was picked up many times. The chain uses TRBV11-2 and TRBJ2-2, with TRBD2 matching 16 bases. This CDR3 contains 19 residues. V was pared by 5 bases and J by 0 bases, with 6 bases of the junction left unmatched. The germline gives CDR1 SGHAT, CDR2 FQNNGV. This CDR3 is CASSRGTSGGASNTGELFF. The CDR3 nucleotides are TGTGCCAGCAGCCGGGGGACTAGCGGGGGGGCGTCGAACACCGGGGAGCTGTTTTTT.

The chain recombines TRBV20-1 with TRBJ2-3, with 11 nucleotides matching TRBD2. Germline CDR1 and CDR2: DFQATT and SNEGSKA (reference sequence). Losses at the gene ends were 4 bases for V and 8 bases for J; bases not matched to a gene: 8. The CDR3 is made up of 14 amino acids. The CDR3 protein is CSATPIAGGSTQYF. In nucleotides, the CDR3 is TGCAGTGCTACCCCTATAGCGGGGGGGAGTACGCAGTATTTT.

This clonotype occurred a few times. This chain links TRBV7-9 with TRBJ2-7, with 7 bases lining up with TRBD1. V lost 1 base to trimming and J lost 3 bases; unmatched junction nucleotides: 3. The CDR3 length is 14 residues. Germline assignment: CDR1 SEHNR and CDR2 FQNEAQ (reference sequence). The chain's CDR3 is CASSLEDRDYEQYF. CDR3 DNA: TGTGCCAGCAGCTTAGAAGACAGGGACTACGAGCAGTACTTC.

This clonotype was recorded at least ten times. The chain's CDR3 is CASSISQTNQPQHF. The CDR3 DNA reads TGTGCCAGTAGTATAAGCCAGACCAATCAGCCCCAGCATTTT. The chain combines TRBV19 with TRBJ1-5; no definite D call. Per germline, CDR1 LNHDA and CDR2 SQIVND (reference sequence). Trimming left V 2 bases short and J 3 bases short, with 8 bases between. The CDR3 is 14 residues long. The full variable domain, in which reference TRBV19 and TRBJ1-5 provide the parts outside the CDR3, is DGGITQSPKYLFRKEGQNVTLSCEQNLNHDAMYWYRQDPGQGLRLIYYSQIVNDFQKGDIAEGYSVSREKKESFPLTVTSAQKNPTAFYLCASSISQTNQPQHFGDGTRLSIL.

This clonotype was observed many times. The chain is built from TRBV6-1 and TRBJ1-5, with TRBD1 identical over 8 bases. The germline V gene encodes CDR1 MNHNS and CDR2 SASEGT. CDR3 length: 13 amino acids. V lost 7 bases to trimming and J lost 4 bases; unmatched junction nucleotides: 3. The CDR3 here is CASTGQENQPQHF. The CDR3 coding sequence is TGTGCCAGCACGGGACAGGAAAATCAGCCCCAGCATTTT.

To note about this clonotype: A read error may account for a junction end that differs from germline. The V gene is TRBV6-6, the J gene TRBJ1-1, with 8 bases that match TRBD1. This CDR3 region has 14 residues. Germline CDR1 MNHNY, CDR2 SVGAGI (reference sequence). The CDR3 nucleotides read TGTGCCGGCAGCTTCGACAGGGGGAACACTGAAGCTTTCTTT. It is translated as CAGSFDRGNTEAFF.